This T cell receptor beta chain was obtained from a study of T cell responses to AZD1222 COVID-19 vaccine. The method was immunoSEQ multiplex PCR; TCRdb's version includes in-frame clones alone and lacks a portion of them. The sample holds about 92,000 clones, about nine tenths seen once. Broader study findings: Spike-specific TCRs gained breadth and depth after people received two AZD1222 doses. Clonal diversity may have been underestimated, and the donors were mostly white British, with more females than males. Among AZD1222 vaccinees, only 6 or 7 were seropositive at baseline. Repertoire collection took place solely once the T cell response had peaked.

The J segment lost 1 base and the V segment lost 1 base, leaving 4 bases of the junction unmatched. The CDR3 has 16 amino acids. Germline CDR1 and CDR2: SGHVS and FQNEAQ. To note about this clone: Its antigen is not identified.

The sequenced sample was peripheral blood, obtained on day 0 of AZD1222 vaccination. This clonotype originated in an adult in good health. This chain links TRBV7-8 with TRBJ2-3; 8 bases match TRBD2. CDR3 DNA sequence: TGTGCCAGCAGCTTAGTAGGTAGCGGGGGCACAGATACGCAGTATTTT. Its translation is CASSLVGSGGTDTQYF.